Listed here is a single T cell receptor beta chain. Original handling: For nucleated cells, counts were estimated from reference gene primer amplification. Sequenced by immunoSEQ multiplex PCR; TCRdb stores in-frame clones only, minus some. V, J and clone size are those of that table, while D and trimming were read from the DNA. The repertoire consists of more than 85,000 clones, with approximately 83% occurring once and the leading ten covering 2% to 3%. These data come from a study of blood T cell repertoires in COVID-19. Study-wide context: Both acute and convalescent COVID-19 samples were obtained from the United States, Italy and Spain. Sources were T cells, B-cell-depleted T cells, or PBMCs; the material itself was cDNA or gDNA.

The study drew participants aged about 18 to 95 years from some 24 US areas. V lost 3 bases, J lost 5 bases, and 18 bases lay in between. Germline-derived CDR1 and CDR2 are DFQATT and SNEGSKA (reference sequence). This CDR3 contains 15 residues. The sequenced sample was PBMCs or T cells enriched from blood (not recorded which). The chain uses TRBV20-1 and TRBJ2-3; a possible D gene is TRBD2 (5 bases). The receptor was derived from a woman aged 50 to 60 who had recovered from COVID-19. CDR3 in DNA: TGCAGTGCTAGTCCCCCTAGCCGGAATCAAGATACGCAGTATTTT. Its protein product is CSASPPSRNQDTQYF.